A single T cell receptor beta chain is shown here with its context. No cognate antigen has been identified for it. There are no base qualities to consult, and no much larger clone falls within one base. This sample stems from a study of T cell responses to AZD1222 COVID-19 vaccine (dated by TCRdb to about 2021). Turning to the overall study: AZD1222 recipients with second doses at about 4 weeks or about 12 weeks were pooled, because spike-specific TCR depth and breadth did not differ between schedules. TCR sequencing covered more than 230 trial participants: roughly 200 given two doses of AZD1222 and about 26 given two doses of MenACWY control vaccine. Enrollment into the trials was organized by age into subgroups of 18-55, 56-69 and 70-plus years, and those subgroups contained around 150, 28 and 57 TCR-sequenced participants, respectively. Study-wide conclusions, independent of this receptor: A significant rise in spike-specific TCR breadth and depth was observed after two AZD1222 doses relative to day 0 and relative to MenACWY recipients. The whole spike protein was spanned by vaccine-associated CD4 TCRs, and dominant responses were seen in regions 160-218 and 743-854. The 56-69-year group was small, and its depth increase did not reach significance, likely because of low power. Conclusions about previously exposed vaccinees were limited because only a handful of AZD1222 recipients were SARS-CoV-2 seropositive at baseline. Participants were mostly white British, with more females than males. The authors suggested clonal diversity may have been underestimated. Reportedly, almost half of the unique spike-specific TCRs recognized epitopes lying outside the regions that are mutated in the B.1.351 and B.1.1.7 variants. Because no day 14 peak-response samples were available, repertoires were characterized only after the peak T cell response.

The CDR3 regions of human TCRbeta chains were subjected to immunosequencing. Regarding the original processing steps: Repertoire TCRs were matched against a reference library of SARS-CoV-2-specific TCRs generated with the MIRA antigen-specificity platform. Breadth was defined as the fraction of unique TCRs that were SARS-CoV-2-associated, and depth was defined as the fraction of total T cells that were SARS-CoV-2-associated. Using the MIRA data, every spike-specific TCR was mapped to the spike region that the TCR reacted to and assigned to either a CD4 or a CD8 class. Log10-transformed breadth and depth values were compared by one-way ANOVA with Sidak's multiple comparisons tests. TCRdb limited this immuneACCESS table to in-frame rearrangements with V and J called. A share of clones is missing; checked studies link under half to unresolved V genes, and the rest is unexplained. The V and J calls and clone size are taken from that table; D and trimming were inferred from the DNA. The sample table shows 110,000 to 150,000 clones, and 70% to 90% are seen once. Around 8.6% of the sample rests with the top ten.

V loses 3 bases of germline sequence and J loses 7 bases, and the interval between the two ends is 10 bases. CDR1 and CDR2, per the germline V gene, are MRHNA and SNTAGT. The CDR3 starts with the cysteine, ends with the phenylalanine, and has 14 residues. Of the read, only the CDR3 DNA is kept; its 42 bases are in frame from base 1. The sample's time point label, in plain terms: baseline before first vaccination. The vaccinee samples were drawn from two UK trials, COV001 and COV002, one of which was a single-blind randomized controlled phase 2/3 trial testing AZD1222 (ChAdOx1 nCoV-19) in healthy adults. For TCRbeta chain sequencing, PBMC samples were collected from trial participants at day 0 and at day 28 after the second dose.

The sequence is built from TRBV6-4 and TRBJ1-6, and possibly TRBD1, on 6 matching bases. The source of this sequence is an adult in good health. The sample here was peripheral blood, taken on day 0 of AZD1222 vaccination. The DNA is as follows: TGTGCCAGCAGTGATCCCGGGACAAATTCACCCCTCCACTTT. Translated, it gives CASSDPGTNSPLHF.